Below, one T cell receptor beta chain is given with its context. The antigen is unknown. The time point denotes: week 11, during vaccination. Mutant IDH1 20-mer peptide, at 300 ug, made up each vaccine dose, with topical imiquimod. This sample was taken from a study of a mutant IDH1 vaccine in newly diagnosed glioma. On the study more broadly: Patients, over weeks 1, 3, 5, 7, 11, 15, 19 and 23, received a total of eight vaccinations.

This CDR3 is 14 amino acids long. In germline, CDR1 is MRHNA, CDR2 SNTAGT. Trimming stripped 4 bases from V and 0 bases from J, with 8 bases between. Data came from immunoSEQ multiplex PCR; TCRdb stores just in-frame clones and leaves some out. The data contain around 57,000 clones, about nine tenths of them singletons. This TCR was sampled from a man between 35 and 55 years old with glioma. This rearrangement joins TRBV6-4 to TRBJ2-3; D is unresolved. Source: PBMCs, taken from a glioma patient whose treatment included an IDH1 peptide vaccine. CDR3 amino acids: CASSGGGSTDTQYF. In nucleotides, the CDR3 is TGTGCCAGCAGTGGCGGCGGAAGCACAGATACGCAGTATTTT.